The 7 T cell receptor beta chains in this list originate from one sample, sequenced in a study of cytomegalovirus exposure and HLA in healthy donors. A multiplex PCR was run with 60 Vbeta primers and 13 Jbeta primers. TCRdb's copy holds only in-frame clones and misses some; the assay was immunoSEQ multiplex PCR. The table lists 60,000 to 75,000 clones, 75% to 90% of them singletons, with around 10% in the top ten. Sequencing input: PBMCs. The receptors here all came from a woman in her twenties or thirties in good health and CMV-seropositive.

The rearrangement joins TRBV7-8 to TRBJ2-7; 7 nucleotides match TRBD2. Germline V gives CDR1 SGHVS, CDR2 FQNEAQ. V was pared by 3 bases and J by 8 bases, with 7 bases of the junction left unmatched. The CDR3 totals 13 residues. The CDR3, as DNA: TGTGCCAGCAGCTTTCCGGGACTATTCAAGCAGTACTTC. This codes for CASSFPGLFKQYF.

The chain links TRBV7-6 to TRBJ2-1, with D perhaps TRBD2 (6 bases). Germline CDR1 and CDR2: SGHVS and FNYEAQ. The CDR3 consists of 15 residues. Trimming pared 0 bases from V and 8 bases from J, leaving 14 bases between. The CDR3 region has the DNA TGTGCCAGCAGCTTAGCGGGAGGCCGTCTGGATGAGCAGTTCTTC. This sequence encodes CASSLAGGRLDEQFF.

The CDR3 DNA reads as TGTGCCAGCAGACCCGGGGGGGACGAGACCCAGTACTTC. It yields the protein CASRPGGDETQYF. This sequence joins TRBV7-9 and TRBJ2-5; 8 nucleotides line up with TRBD2. Losses at the gene ends were 6 bases for V and 5 bases for J; bases not matched to a gene: 5. Germline V gives CDR1 SEHNR, CDR2 FQNEAQ (reference sequence). The CDR3 extends over 13 amino acids.

The chain is built from TRBV28 and TRBJ2-7; 13 nucleotides match TRBD2. The germline gives CDR1 MDHEN, CDR2 SYDVKM. This CDR3 contains 15 residues. J gave up 4 bases and V 5 bases, and 5 bases lay outside the gene matches. In nucleotides, the CDR3 is TGTGCCAGCAGTCCATGGACTAGCGGGGGATACGAGCAGTACTTC. It translates to CASSPWTSGGYEQYF.

This chain joins TRBV6-1 and TRBJ2-1; 9 nucleotides line up with TRBD1. CDR3 length: 19 amino acids. Germline-derived CDR1 and CDR2 are MNHNS and SASEGT. The junction had 12 bases not matched to a gene; V was cut back by 0 bases and J by 3 bases. This CDR3 is CASSEARPGTGSDYNEQFF. DNA of the CDR3: TGTGCCAGCAGTGAAGCCCGTCCCGGGACAGGGTCGGACTACAATGAGCAGTTCTTC.

The CDR3 loop is CASRSSTGGTEAFF. DNA for the CDR3: TGTGCCAGCAGGAGTTCCACAGGGGGCACTGAAGCTTTCTTT. The chain links TRBV28 to TRBJ1-1; TRBD1 agrees at 8 bases. V lost 6 bases to trimming and J lost 4 bases; unmatched junction nucleotides: 7. Germline assignment: CDR1 MDHEN and CDR2 SYDVKM. The CDR3 extends over 14 amino acids.

This rearrangement joins TRBV5-5 to TRBJ2-3; TRBD1 might be the D (6 bases). V gave up 0 bases and J gave up 0 bases, with 17 bases separating them. This CDR3 spans 18 amino acids. Germline lookup yields CDR1 SGHKS and CDR2 YYEKEE (reference sequence). The CDR3 sequence: CASSLVGGAAPSTDTQYF. Written as DNA, the CDR3 is TGTGCCAGCAGCTTGGTAGGGGGAGCGGCTCCTAGCACAGATACGCAGTATTTT. Drawing the rest from reference TRBV5-5 and TRBJ2-3, the complete variable domain is DAGVTQSPTHLIKTRGQQVTLRCSPISGHKSVSWYQQVLGQGPQFIFQYYEKEERGRGNFPDRFSARQFPNYSSELNVNALLLGDSALYLCASSLVGGAAPSTDTQYFGPGTRLTVL.